This T cell receptor beta chain was found in a study of T-cell reconstitution after alpha-beta-depleted transplantation in children (dated by TCRdb to 2016 to 2017). Turning to the overall study: The study quantitatively tracked T-cell immune reconstitution after TCRalphabeta/CD19-depleted allogeneic hematopoietic cell transplantation in children using TCR repertoire profiling. What the work shows at the level of the full study, not this receptor alone: Over subsequent months, a decline in hyperexpanded clone frequencies was noted, and after one year, T-cell counts and TCRbeta diversity were mostly ascribed to newly produced T cells. In some patients, the high TCRbeta diversity seen at day 60 was put down to recipient T cells and intrathymic progenitors that had survived conditioning. Apparently early alphabetaT-cell count recovery about two months after transplant reportedly relied on only several hundred rapidly expanded clones derived from non-depleted graft cells.

Sample treatment or condition, as interpreted from the label and publication: allogeneic hematopoietic cell transplantation with graft depleted of TCRalphabeta T cells and CD19 B cells. The transplant recipients were children given TCRalphabeta/CD19-depleted allogeneic hematopoietic cell grafts. Looking up the germline V gene (reference sequence) yields CDR1 LNHDA and CDR2 SQIVND. The CDR3 runs 15 residues from the cysteine to the phenylalanine. The only DNA kept is the CDR3, 45 bases in frame from the first base. Trimming leaves V shorter by 9 bases and J shorter by 3 bases, with the junction holding 10 bases beyond the gene matches. Comment on this clonotype: Its binding antigen is unknown. No much larger clonotype is one base removed from it; base qualities were not supplied.

Library method: PCR. Sequenced on an Illumina HiSeq 2500. Molecular barcoding was employed in the preparation of TCR libraries, with unique molecular identifiers being used to normalize TCRbeta repertoire quantification. TCRdb cleaned the public reads at Q25 with fastp, built clones with MiXCR and kept in-frame beta chains. Rows merge per CDR3 protein into single entries with the most common DNA and genes. The sample table lists hundreds of thousands of distinct CDR3 sequences, 10% of them with a count of one. About 8% of the sample rests with the top ten. Sequencing used PBMCs, obtained before TCRalphabeta/CD19-depleted stem cell transplant. This clonotype was sampled from a boy less than two years old with acute myeloid leukemia, due to receive a stem cell transplant. The chain employs TRBV19 and TRBJ2-1, and TRBD1 matches 8 of the central bases. The DNA is TGTGCCAGCCTTTCCAGGGGGCCGTTCTACAATGAGCAGTTCTTC. It encodes CASLSRGPFYNEQFF. The full variable domain, completed from the reference TRBV19 and TRBJ2-1 proteins outside the CDR3, reads DGGITQSPKYLFRKEGQNVTLSCEQNLNHDAMYWYRQDPGQGLRLIYYSQIVNDFQKGDIAEGYSVSREKKESFPLTVTSAQKNPTAFYLCASLSRGPFYNEQFFGPGTRLTVL.